The sequence of this T cell receptor beta chain was determined in a study of blood T cells in healthy people across ages (dated by TCRdb to 2015 to 2017). Looking at the study overall: In model experiments, roughly one uniquely barcoded TCR beta cDNA molecule per two T cells was captured by template switching. To track age-related changes in TCR beta repertoire diversity, the study relied on deep sequencing normalized with unique cDNA molecular identifiers. The study analyzed two additional independent replicas of 1 million unique cDNA reads from the same blood draw for two donors, one aged 18 to 30 and one aged 80 or older. To avoid experimental bias, donors of different ages were spread randomly across the sequencing lanes. The donors were divided into four age groups: young (average around 16 years), middle-aged (approximately 39), aged (around 59) and long-lived (roughly 88).

Systemically healthy Caucasian individuals from Russia, about 38 in total and aged roughly 6 to 90 years, were included as donors. Each donor gave approximately 9.4 milliliters of peripheral blood, drawn into EDTA-treated Vacutainer tubes. Ficoll-Paque density-gradient centrifugation was used to isolate PBMCs, with at least 7 million obtained per sample. Total RNA was extracted from PBMCs with Trizol reagent, with at least 6 micrograms obtained per sample. Naive CD45RAhigh/CD27high T cell percentages were measured by flow cytometry on a PBMC aliquot from every donor. The research as a whole found: The long-lived group showed more naive CD4+ T cells, fewer expanded clones and increased TCR diversity than the aged group, suggesting age selection. Observed TCR beta diversity per million T cells fell roughly linearly with age, and a significant reduction was already apparent by age about 38. Because the CMV infection status of the donors was unknown, age-related changes in expanded clonotypes may potentially have been confounded. Total diversity estimates from one million sequenced T cells were considered lower bounds and underestimates. Bulk unsorted PBMC profiling prevented conclusive comparison of naive and antigen-experienced compartments. A strong correlation was found between observed TCR beta diversity and the percentage of naive T cells measured by flow cytometry.

From a lookup of the germline V gene, CDR1 and CDR2 are SGHAT and FQNNGV. From the cysteine through the phenylalanine, the CDR3 covers 17 amino acids. CDR3 DNA is the only sequence kept; it has 51 bases, read in frame from the first base. Library preparation was by 5' RACE. Instrument used: Illumina HiSeq 2500. A second PCR of roughly 6 to 12 cycles was run with a J-beta primer mix and a sample-barcoded 5' primer. A unique molecular identifier was introduced onto each TCR beta cDNA molecule by a template-switch 5' adaptor carrying 12 random nucleotides. Each sample yielded at least 3 million CDR3-containing paired-end reads. The Mint cDNA synthesis kit, primed by a TRBC-specific oligonucleotide, was used to synthesize first-strand cDNA from all RNA. Following uracil-DNA glycosylase treatment, all cDNA underwent a first 18-cycle PCR with the universal primers M1SS and BC2_uni_R. The source study handled its data this way. Each sample was normalized by randomly selecting 1 million high-quality reads, each carrying a distinct molecular identifier. Instead of being binned into consensus sequences, reads that shared molecular identifiers were thrown out. MiTCR, run with a Q25 quality threshold and the strictest error-elimination algorithm, handled CDR3 identification, clonotype clustering and error correction. Lower-bound total TCR beta diversity was estimated with a nonparametric unseen species model using Euler transformation. TCRdb reanalyzed the raw reads on its own, using fastp at Q25 for trimming and MiXCR for clone calling, and kept in-frame beta chains. Each record represents a unique CDR3 protein, reported with the most common genes and DNA among its rows. TCRdb's processing, not the authors', yielded these V and J calls. The sample table records 850,000 to 1,300,000 distinct CDR3 sequences; under 55% of these occur just once. Approximately 20% of the sample is held by the ten biggest clonotypes.

About this clonotype itself: The antigen this receptor binds is unknown. The input lacks base qualities; no much larger clone sits a single base away.

The sequenced sample consisted of blood. The origin of this receptor is a woman aged 55-70 years in good health. Recombination joined TRBV11-2 with TRBJ2-5, and TRBD2 aligns with 8 junction nucleotides. The last part of the DNA fits TRBJ2-7 better; the J call may be wrong. The DNA sequence reads TGTGCCAGCAGCTTTGTCCCCAGCGGACTAGCCGCGTACGAGCAGTACTTC. Its product reads: CASSFVPSGLAAYEQYF.